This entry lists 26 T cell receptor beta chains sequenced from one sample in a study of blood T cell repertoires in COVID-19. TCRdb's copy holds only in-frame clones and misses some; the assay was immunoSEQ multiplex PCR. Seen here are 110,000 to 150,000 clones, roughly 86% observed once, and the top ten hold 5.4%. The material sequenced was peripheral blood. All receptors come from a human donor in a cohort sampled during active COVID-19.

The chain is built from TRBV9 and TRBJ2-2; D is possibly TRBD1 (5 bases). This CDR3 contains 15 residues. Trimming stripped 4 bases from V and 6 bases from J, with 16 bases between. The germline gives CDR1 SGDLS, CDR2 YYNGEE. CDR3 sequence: CASSPRRVVAGELFF. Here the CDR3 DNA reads TGTGCCAGCAGCCCCCGCAGGGTTGTTGCCGGGGAGCTGTTTTTT.

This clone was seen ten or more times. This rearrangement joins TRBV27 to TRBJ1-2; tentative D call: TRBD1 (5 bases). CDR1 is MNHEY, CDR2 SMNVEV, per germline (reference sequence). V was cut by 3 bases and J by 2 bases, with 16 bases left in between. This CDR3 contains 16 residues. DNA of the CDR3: TGTGCCAGCAGTTTGCTGGGTTCGGGGGGAAACTATGGCTACACCTTC. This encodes CASSLLGSGGNYGYTF.

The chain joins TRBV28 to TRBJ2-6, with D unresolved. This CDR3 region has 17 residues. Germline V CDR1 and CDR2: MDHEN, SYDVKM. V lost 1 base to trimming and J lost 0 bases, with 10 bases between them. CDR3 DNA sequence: TGTGCCAGCAGTTTATTCGGCAGACTCTCTGGGGCCAACGTCCTGACTTTC. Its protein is CASSLFGRLSGANVLTF. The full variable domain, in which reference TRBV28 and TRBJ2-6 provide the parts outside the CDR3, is DVKVTQSSRYLVKRTGEKVFLECVQDMDHENMFWYRQDPGLGLRLIYFSYDVKMKEKGDIPEGYSVSREKKERFSLILESASTNQTSMYLCASSLFGRLSGANVLTFGAGSRLTVL.

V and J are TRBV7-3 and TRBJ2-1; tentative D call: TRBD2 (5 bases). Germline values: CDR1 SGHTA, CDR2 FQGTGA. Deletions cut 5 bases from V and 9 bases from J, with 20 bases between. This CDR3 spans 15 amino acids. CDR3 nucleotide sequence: TGTGCCAGCAGCCCGCAGATAGCGACTCGGGGTGAGCAGTTCTTC. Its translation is CASSPQIATRGEQFF.

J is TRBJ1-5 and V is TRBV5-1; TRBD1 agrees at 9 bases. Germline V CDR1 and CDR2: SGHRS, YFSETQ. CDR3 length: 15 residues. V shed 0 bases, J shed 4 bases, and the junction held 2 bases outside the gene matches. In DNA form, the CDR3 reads TGCGCCAGCAGCTTGGATGGACAGGGGAATCAGCCCCAGCATTTT. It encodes CASSLDGQGNQPQHF. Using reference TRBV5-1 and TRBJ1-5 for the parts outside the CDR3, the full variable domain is KAGVTQTPRYLIKTRGQQVTLSCSPISGHRSVSWYQQTPGQGLQFLFEYFSETQRNKGNFPGRFSGRQFSNSRSEMNVSTLELGDSALYLCASSLDGQGNQPQHFGDGTRLSIL.

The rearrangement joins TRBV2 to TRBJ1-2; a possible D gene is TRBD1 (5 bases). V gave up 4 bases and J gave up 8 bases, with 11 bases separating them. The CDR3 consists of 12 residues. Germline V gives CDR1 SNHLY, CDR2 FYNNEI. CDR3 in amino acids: CASSAQGYGYTF. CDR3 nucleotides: TGTGCCAGCAGTGCTCAGGGTTACGGCTACACCTTC.

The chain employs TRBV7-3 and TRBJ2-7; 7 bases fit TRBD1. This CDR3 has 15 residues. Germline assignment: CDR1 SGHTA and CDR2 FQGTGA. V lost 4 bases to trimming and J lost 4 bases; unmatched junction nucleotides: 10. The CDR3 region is CASSYDRAPEYEQYF. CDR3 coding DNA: TGTGCCAGCAGCTACGACAGGGCACCAGAGTACGAGCAGTACTTC.

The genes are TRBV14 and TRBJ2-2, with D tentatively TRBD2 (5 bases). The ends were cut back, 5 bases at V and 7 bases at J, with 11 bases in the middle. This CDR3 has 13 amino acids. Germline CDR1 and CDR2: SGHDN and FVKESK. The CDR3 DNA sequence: TGTGCCAGCAGCGTCGTGGAGGTCGGGGAGCTGTTTTTT. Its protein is CASSVVEVGELFF.

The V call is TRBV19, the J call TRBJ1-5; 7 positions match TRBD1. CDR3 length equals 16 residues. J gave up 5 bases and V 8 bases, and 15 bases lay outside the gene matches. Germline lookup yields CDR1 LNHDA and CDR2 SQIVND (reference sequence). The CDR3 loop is CASGVRGTAYYQPQHF. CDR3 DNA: TGTGCCAGTGGAGTGCGCGGGACAGCATATTATCAGCCCCAGCATTTT. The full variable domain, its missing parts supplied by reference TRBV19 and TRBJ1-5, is DGGITQSPKYLFRKEGQNVTLSCEQNLNHDAMYWYRQDPGQGLRLIYYSQIVNDFQKGDIAEGYSVSREKKESFPLTVTSAQKNPTAFYLCASGVRGTAYYQPQHFGDGTRLSIL.

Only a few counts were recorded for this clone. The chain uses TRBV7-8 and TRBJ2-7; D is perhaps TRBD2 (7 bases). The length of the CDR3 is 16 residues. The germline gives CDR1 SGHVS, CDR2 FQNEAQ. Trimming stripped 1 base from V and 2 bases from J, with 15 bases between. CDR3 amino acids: CASSLGRGRGAYEQYF. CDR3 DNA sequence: TGTGCCAGCAGCTTAGGGCGGGGGCGAGGGGCCTACGAGCAGTACTTC.

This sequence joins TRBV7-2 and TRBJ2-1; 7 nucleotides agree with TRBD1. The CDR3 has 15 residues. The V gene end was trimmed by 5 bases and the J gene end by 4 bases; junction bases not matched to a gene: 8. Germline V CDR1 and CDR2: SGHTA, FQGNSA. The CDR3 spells CASSPKGTAYNEQFF. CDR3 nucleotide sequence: TGTGCCAGCAGCCCCAAGGGGACAGCGTACAATGAGCAGTTCTTC. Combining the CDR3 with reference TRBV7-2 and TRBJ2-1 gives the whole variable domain GAGVSQSPSNKVTEKGKDVELRCDPISGHTALYWYRQSLGQGLEFLIYFQGNSAPDKSGLPSDRFSAERTGGSVSTLTIQRTQQEDSAVYLCASSPKGTAYNEQFFGPGTRLTVL.

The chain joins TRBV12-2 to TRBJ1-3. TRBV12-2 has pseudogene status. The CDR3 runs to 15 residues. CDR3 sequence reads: CASRLARISGNTIYF. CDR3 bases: TGTGCAAGTCGCTTAGCGCGGATCTCTGGAAACACCATATATTTT.

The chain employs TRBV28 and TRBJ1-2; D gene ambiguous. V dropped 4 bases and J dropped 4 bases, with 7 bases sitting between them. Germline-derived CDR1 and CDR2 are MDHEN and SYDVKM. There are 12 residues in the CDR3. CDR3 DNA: TGTGCCAGCAGTTCCGAGGTCTATGGCTACACCTTC. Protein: CASSSEVYGYTF.

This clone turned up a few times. CDR3 coding DNA: TGTGCCACCAGACCGGGACTAGTCCCGGAGGAGACCCAGTACTTC. Translation gives CATRPGLVPEETQYF. J is TRBJ2-5 and V is TRBV2; TRBD2 agrees at 8 bases. Looked up from germline, CDR1 is SNHLY and CDR2 is FYNNEI. The junction had 15 bases not matched to a gene; V was cut back by 10 bases and J by 5 bases. This CDR3 contains 15 residues.

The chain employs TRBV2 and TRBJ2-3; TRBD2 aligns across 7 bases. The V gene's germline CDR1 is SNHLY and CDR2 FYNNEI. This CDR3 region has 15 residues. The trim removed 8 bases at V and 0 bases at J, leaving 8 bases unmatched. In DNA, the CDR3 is TGTGCCAGCGGGCGGGAGTCAATTAGCACAGATACGCAGTATTTT. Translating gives CASGRESISTDTQYF.

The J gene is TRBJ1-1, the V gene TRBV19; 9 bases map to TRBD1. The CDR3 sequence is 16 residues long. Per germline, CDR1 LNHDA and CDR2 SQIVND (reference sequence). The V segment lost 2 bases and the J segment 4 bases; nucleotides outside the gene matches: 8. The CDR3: CASSIRGWTGATEAFF. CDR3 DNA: TGTGCCAGTAGTATAAGAGGGTGGACAGGGGCCACTGAAGCTTTCTTT.

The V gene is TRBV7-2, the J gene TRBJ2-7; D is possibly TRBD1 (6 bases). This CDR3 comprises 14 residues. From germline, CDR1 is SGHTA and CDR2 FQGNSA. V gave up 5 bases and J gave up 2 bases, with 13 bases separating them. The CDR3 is CASSLPDRPYEQYF. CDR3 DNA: TGTGCCAGCAGCCTCCCGGACAGACCCTACGAGCAGTACTTC.

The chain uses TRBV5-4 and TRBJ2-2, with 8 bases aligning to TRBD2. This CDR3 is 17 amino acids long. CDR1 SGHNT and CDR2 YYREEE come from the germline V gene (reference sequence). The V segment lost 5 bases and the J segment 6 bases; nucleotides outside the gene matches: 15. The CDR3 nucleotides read TGTGCCAGCAGTCAGGACGACGCGGGGGGCCTCCCCGGGGAGCTGTTTTTT. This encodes CASSQDDAGGLPGELFF.

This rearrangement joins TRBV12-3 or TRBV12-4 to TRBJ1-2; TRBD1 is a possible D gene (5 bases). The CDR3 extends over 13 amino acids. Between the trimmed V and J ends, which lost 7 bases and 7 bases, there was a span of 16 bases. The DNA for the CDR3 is TGTGCCAGCACCCTGGGAGGGGCGCGTGGCTACACCTTC. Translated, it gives CASTLGGARGYTF.

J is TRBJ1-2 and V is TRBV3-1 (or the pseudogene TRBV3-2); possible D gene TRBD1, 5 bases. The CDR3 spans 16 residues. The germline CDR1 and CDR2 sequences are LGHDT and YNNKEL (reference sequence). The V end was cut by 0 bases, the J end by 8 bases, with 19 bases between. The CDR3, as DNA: TGTGCCAGCAGCCAAGATAGGAGAGACAGAATTGGGGGCTACACCTTC. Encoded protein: CASSQDRRDRIGGYTF.

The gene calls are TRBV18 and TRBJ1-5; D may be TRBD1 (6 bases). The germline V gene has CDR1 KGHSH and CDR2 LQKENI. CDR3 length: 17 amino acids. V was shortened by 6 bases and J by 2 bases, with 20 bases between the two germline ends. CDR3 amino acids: CASSPNAQGLGNQPQHF. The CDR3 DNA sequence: TGTGCCAGCTCGCCCAACGCTCAGGGGCTGGGCAATCAGCCCCAGCATTTT.

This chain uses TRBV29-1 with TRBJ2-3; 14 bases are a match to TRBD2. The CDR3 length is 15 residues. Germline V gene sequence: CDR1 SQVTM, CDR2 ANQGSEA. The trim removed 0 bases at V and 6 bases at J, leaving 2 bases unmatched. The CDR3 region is CSVEETSGGADTQYF. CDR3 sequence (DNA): TGCAGCGTTGAAGAGACTAGCGGGGGGGCTGATACGCAGTATTTT.

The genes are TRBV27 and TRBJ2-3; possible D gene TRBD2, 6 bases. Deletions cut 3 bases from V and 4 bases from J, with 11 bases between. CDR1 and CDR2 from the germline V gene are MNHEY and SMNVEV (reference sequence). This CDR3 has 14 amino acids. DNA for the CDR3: TGTGCCAGCAGTTTCCCGGGACTGTCAGATACGCAGTATTTT. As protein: CASSFPGLSDTQYF.

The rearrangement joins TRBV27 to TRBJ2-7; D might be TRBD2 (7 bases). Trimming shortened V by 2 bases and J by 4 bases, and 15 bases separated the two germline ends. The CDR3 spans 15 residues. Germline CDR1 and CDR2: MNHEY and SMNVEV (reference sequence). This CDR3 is CASSLGGALSYEQYF. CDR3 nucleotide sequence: TGTGCCAGCAGTTTAGGGGGGGCGCTTAGTTACGAGCAGTACTTC.

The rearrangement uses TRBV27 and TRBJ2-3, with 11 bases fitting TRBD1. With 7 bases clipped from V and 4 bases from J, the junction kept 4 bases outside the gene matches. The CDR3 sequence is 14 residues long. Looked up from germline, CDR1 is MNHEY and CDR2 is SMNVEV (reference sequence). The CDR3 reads CASTDRGPADTQYF. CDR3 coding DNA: TGTGCCAGCACGGACAGGGGGCCGGCAGATACGCAGTATTTT.

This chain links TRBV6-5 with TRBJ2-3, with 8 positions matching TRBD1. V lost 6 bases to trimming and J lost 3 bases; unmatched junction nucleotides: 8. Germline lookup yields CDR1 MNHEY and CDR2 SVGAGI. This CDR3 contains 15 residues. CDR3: CASSPGRGRTDTQYF. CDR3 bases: TGTGCCAGCAGCCCGGGCAGGGGGCGTACAGATACGCAGTATTTT.